A selection of T cell receptor beta chains follows, all from one sample in a study of T-cell reconstitution after alpha-beta-depleted transplantation in children. MiXCR, applied by TCRdb to the PCR reads, yields one record per CDR3 protein. This table has over 400,000 distinct CDR3 sequences, 43% appearing once. The source material was PBMCs, sampled before TCRalphabeta/CD19-depleted stem cell transplant. Receptor source: a girl aged 2-9 years with aplastic anemia, due to receive a stem cell transplant. Both conserved end residues are part of each CDR3. D genes are given only for firm matches. Only part of the rows carry a size: once, few, many, or a class if the clone is expanded.

v_gene: TRBV29-1
len: 11
j_gene: TRBJ2-7
abundance: few
d_gene: -
CDR3nt: TGCAGCGTTGGCAGGGGAGACGAGCAGTACTTC
CDR3aa: CSVGRGDEQYF

v_gene: TRBV5-1
len: 16
j_gene: TRBJ2-3
abundance: -
d_gene: TRBD1
CDR3nt: TGCGCCAGCAGCTTCGTCCGGACAGGGAGGACAGATACGCAGTATTTT
CDR3aa: CASSFVRTGRTDTQYF

v_gene: TRBV18
len: 13
j_gene: TRBJ2-3
abundance: few
d_gene: -
CDR3nt: TGTGCCAGCTCACCGGGCTTTCCAGATACGCAGTATTTT
CDR3aa: CASSPGFPDTQYF

v_gene: TRBV20-1
len: 11
j_gene: TRBJ2-5
abundance: -
d_gene: -
CDR3nt: TGCAGTGCCACAGGGTACGGGACCCAGTACTTC
CDR3aa: CSATGYGTQYF

v_gene: TRBV7-2
len: 15
j_gene: TRBJ2-5
abundance: few
d_gene: -
CDR3nt: TGTGCCAGCAGCCCCCCGGGGCGGGGCCAAGAGACCCAGTACTTC
CDR3aa: CASSPPGRGQETQYF

v_gene: TRBV18
len: 16
j_gene: TRBJ1-6
abundance: -
d_gene: -
CDR3nt: TGTGCCAGCTCACCGCGAGATAATATGGCGAATTCACCCCTCCACTTT
CDR3aa: CASSPRDNMANSPLHF

v_gene: TRBV20-1
len: 13
j_gene: TRBJ2-2
abundance: -
d_gene: -
CDR3nt: TGCAGTGCTAAACCCGGATACACCGAGGAGCTGTTTTTT
CDR3aa: CSAKPGYTEELFF

v_gene: TRBV5-5
len: 14
j_gene: TRBJ1-6
abundance: once
d_gene: -
CDR3nt: TGTGCCAGCAGCTTTCCCAGGGAAGCTTCACCCCTCCACTTT
CDR3aa: CASSFPREASPLHF

v_gene: TRBV12-3/TRBV12-4
len: 14
j_gene: TRBJ2-7
abundance: few
d_gene: TRBD1
CDR3nt: TGTGCCAGCAGTGCCAGGACAGGGTTCTACGAGCAGTACTTC
CDR3aa: CASSARTGFYEQYF

v_gene: TRBV7-9
len: 14
j_gene: TRBJ1-1
abundance: -
d_gene: -
CDR3nt: TGTGCCAGCAGCCCTCAGGGAGGGGTCACTGAAGCTTTCTTT
CDR3aa: CASSPQGGVTEAFF

v_gene: TRBV28
len: 14
j_gene: TRBJ2-1
abundance: -
d_gene: -
CDR3nt: TGTGCCAGCAGCTCTCGACTAGTACCCGATGAGCAGTTCTTC
CDR3aa: CASSSRLVPDEQFF

v_gene: TRBV20-1
len: 17
j_gene: TRBJ2-3
abundance: -
d_gene: -
CDR3nt: TGCAGTGCTAGAGATCACTCGTGCAGGGGTCACACAGATACGCAGTATTTT
CDR3aa: CSARDHSCRGHTDTQYF

v_gene: TRBV9
len: 16
j_gene: TRBJ2-2
abundance: many
d_gene: -
CDR3nt: TGTGCCAGCAGCGTAGGACACGGCGCGAACACCGGGGAGCTGTTTTTT
CDR3aa: CASSVGHGANTGELFF

v_gene: TRBV20-1
len: 15
j_gene: TRBJ2-5
abundance: few
d_gene: TRBD1
CDR3nt: TGCAGTGCTAGAGATAGGGACAGGGACTCTGAGACCCAGTACTTC
CDR3aa: CSARDRDRDSETQYF

v_gene: TRBV6-1
len: 14
j_gene: TRBJ1-4
abundance: -
d_gene: -
CDR3nt: TGTGCCAGCCGAACAGGGTCAACTAATGAAAAACTGTTTTTT
CDR3aa: CASRTGSTNEKLFF

v_gene: TRBV6-2/TRBV6-3
len: 13
j_gene: TRBJ2-7
abundance: -
d_gene: -
CDR3nt: TGTGCCAGCAGTTACGCCGGGGACGACGAGCAGTACTTC
CDR3aa: CASSYAGDDEQYF

v_gene: TRBV20-1
len: 14
j_gene: TRBJ2-3
abundance: -
d_gene: TRBD2
CDR3nt: TGCAGTGCCACGGGACAAGCGGGGGCAGATACGCAGTATTTT
CDR3aa: CSATGQAGADTQYF

v_gene: TRBV29-1
len: 13
j_gene: TRBJ2-7
abundance: many
d_gene: TRBD1
CDR3nt: TGCAGCGTTCCCGGGGACAGGGGCCACGAGCAGTACTTC
CDR3aa: CSVPGDRGHEQYF

v_gene: TRBV7-9
len: 15
j_gene: TRBJ2-1
abundance: many
d_gene: TRBD2
CDR3nt: TGTGCCAGCAGCTTGGGACTAGAGGGATACGATGAGCAGTTCTTC
CDR3aa: CASSLGLEGYDEQFF

v_gene: TRBV7-9
len: 15
j_gene: TRBJ1-1
abundance: few
d_gene: TRBD1
CDR3nt: TGTGCCAGCAGCCCGACGGGACAGCAAAACACTGAAGCTTTCTTT
CDR3aa: CASSPTGQQNTEAFF

v_gene: TRBV4-1
len: 16
j_gene: TRBJ2-1
abundance: -
d_gene: TRBD2
CDR3nt: TGCGCCAGCAGCCGCACAACGGGAGGGTACTACAATGAGCAGTTCTTC
CDR3aa: CASSRTTGGYYNEQFF

v_gene: TRBV6-1
len: 14
j_gene: TRBJ2-3
abundance: -
d_gene: -
CDR3nt: TGTGCCAGCTCTATAACGAGGGGATCAGATACGCAGTATTTT
CDR3aa: CASSITRGSDTQYF

v_gene: TRBV20-1
len: 11
j_gene: TRBJ2-1
abundance: -
d_gene: -
CDR3nt: TGCAGTGCTAGTACCGGTCATGAGCAGTTCTTC
CDR3aa: CSASTGHEQFF

v_gene: TRBV14
len: 13
j_gene: TRBJ2-5
abundance: -
d_gene: -
CDR3nt: TGTGCCAGCAGCCAAAATGGGGGGGAGACCCAGTACTTC
CDR3aa: CASSQNGGETQYF

v_gene: TRBV7-2
len: 13
j_gene: TRBJ2-7
abundance: -
d_gene: -
CDR3nt: TGTGCCAGCAGCTCCAAGATCGGCTACGAGCAGTACTTC
CDR3aa: CASSSKIGYEQYF

v_gene: TRBV7-2
len: 13
j_gene: TRBJ1-2
abundance: -
d_gene: -
CDR3nt: TGTGCCAGCAGCTTCAATTCGGAGTCTGGCTACACCTTC
CDR3aa: CASSFNSESGYTF